The rows below give T cell receptor beta chains drawn from one sample of a study of cytomegalovirus exposure and HLA in healthy donors. Sequenced by immunoSEQ multiplex PCR; TCRdb stores in-frame clones only, minus some. The repertoire includes some 170,000 clones, about nine tenths of them detected once, and under 3.5% sits in the top ten. Sequencing was carried out using PBMCs. These receptors all come from a man aged 18-30 years in good health and CMV-seropositive. CDR3s include the opening cysteine and the closing phenylalanine or tryptophan. Each record gives: V gene, J gene, CDR3 length, clone size, D gene, CDR3 DNA, CDR3 protein. D genes are given only for firm matches. The size field is filled for only some rows; it gives once, few, many or a size class.

TRBV7-9,TRBJ1-4,16,-,-,TGTGCCAGCAGCTTAGCTTCGTATACCAGGAATGAAAAACTGTTTTTT,CASSLASYTRNEKLFF
TRBV6-6,TRBJ1-1,13,-,-,TGTGCCAGCAGTTACGAGGTGAACACTGAAGCTTTCTTT,CASSYEVNTEAFF
TRBV7-2,TRBJ1-5,13,-,-,TGTGCCAGCAGCTTAGGTTCTTTTCAGCCCCAGCATTTT,CASSLGSFQPQHF
TRBV18,TRBJ1-5,17,once,TRBD1,TGTGCCAGCTCACCGGCGGACAGGACTTTTAGCAATCAGCCCCAGCATTTT,CASSPADRTFSNQPQHF
TRBV28,TRBJ1-4,16,-,TRBD1,TGTGCCAGCAGTTTATTTTCAGGGGGCGCTGGGGAAAAACTGTTTTTT,CASSLFSGGAGEKLFF
TRBV19,TRBJ2-1,15,-,TRBD1,TGTGCCAGTACCGAAGGACAGGGGAATAAAAATGAGCAGTTCTTC,CASTEGQGNKNEQFF
TRBV6-5,TRBJ1-1,14,once,TRBD1,TGTGCCAGCAGCCCAGGGGGGCTCTACACTGAAGCTTTCTTT,CASSPGGLYTEAFF
TRBV6-5,TRBJ2-5,13,-,-,TGTGCCAGCAGTCCCGGGTTTCAAGAGACCCAGTACTTC,CASSPGFQETQYF
TRBV7-9,TRBJ2-3,15,-,TRBD2,TGTGCCAGCAGCTTAGGAATAGCGGGGGTCTCGGCGCAGTATTTT,CASSLGIAGVSAQYF
TRBV6-1,TRBJ2-7,16,-,TRBD2,TGTGCCAGCAGTGAATGGCGTAGCGGGAGCGCCTACGAGCAGTACTTC,CASSEWRSGSAYEQYF
TRBV7-8,TRBJ2-7,12,many,-,TGTGCCAGCAGCTTTAACGGTTACGAGCAGTACTTC,CASSFNGYEQYF
TRBV11-2,TRBJ1-6,15,-,-,TGTGCCAGCAGCTTAGACCCCGGTAGAAATTCACCCCTCCACTTT,CASSLDPGRNSPLHF
TRBV6-5,TRBJ1-3,13,-,-,TGTGCCAGCAGTTATGAGGTTGGAAACACCATATATTTT,CASSYEVGNTIYF
TRBV10-3,TRBJ2-3,13,once,-,TGTGCCACCGGGGCGGGGGCCGCAGATACGCAGTATTTT,CATGAGAADTQYF
TRBV5-1,TRBJ2-2,15,-,-,TGCGCCAGCAGCTCCGGCGACAGGAACACCGGGGAGCTGTTTTTT,CASSSGDRNTGELFF
TRBV27,TRBJ1-5,16,-,-,TGTGCCAGCAGTCTTACACAGCAATCCCCGCTACAGCCCCAGCATTTT,CASSLTQQSPLQPQHF
TRBV25-1,TRBJ2-1,14,few,-,TGTGCCAGCAGTGAATCTTACCAGGCAACGTGGCAGTTCTTC,CASSESYQATWQFF
TRBV25-1,TRBJ2-7,14,-,-,-,CASSTSTGGNEQYF
TRBV18,TRBJ1-1,15,-,TRBD1,TGTGCCAGCTCAACGGCAGGGGGCGCAGGAACTGAAGCTTTCTTT,CASSTAGGAGTEAFF